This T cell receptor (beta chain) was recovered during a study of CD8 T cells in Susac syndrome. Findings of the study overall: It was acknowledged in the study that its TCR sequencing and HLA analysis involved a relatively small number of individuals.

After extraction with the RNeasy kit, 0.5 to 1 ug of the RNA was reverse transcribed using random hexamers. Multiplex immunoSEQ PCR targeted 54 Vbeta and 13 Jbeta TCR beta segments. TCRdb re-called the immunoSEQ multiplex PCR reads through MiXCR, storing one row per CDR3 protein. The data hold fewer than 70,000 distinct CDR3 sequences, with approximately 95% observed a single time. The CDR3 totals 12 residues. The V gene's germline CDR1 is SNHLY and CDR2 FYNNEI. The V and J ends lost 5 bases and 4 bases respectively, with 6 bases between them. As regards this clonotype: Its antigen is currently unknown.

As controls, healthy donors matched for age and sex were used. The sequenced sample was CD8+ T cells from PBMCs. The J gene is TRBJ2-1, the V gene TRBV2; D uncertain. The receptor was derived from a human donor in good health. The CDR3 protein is CASSYGYNEQFF. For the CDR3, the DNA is TGTGCCAGCAGTTACGGGTACAATGAGCAGTTCTTC.